This is a list of T cell receptor beta chains from one sample in a study of blood T cell repertoires in COVID-19. Profiled with immunoSEQ multiplex PCR; TCRdb holds only in-frame clones, not every one. The sample has about 140,000 clones, over 60% seen once; the top ten hold roughly 2.9%. The sequenced sample consisted of PBMCs or T cells enriched from blood (not recorded which). The receptors originated from a woman in her 50s who had recovered from COVID-19. CDR3s include the opening cysteine and the closing phenylalanine or tryptophan. A D gene is named only where the DNA matches it firmly. Clone size appears in some rows only: once, few, many, or a class for an expanded clone.

j_gene: TRBJ1-6
d_gene: .
v_gene: TRBV27
abundance: .
CDR3aa: CASRWGRANSPLHF
CDR3nt: TGTGCCAGCAGATGGGGCAGGGCAAATTCACCCCTCCACTTT

j_gene: TRBJ2-2
d_gene: TRBD1
v_gene: TRBV19
abundance: .
CDR3aa: CASSMNRGHGGELFF
CDR3nt: TGTGCCAGTAGTATGAACAGGGGGCACGGCGGGGAGCTGTTTTTT

j_gene: TRBJ1-2
d_gene: .
v_gene: TRBV24-1
abundance: .
CDR3aa: CATSDSGNYGYTF
CDR3nt: TGTGCCACCAGTGATTCAGGGAACTATGGCTACACCTTC

j_gene: TRBJ1-1
d_gene: .
v_gene: TRBV6-5
abundance: .
CDR3aa: CASSRTVLDTEAFF
CDR3nt: TGTGCCAGCAGTAGGACAGTTTTAGACACTGAAGCTTTCTTT

j_gene: TRBJ2-1
d_gene: TRBD2
v_gene: TRBV9
abundance: .
CDR3aa: CASSVVGLAGVDEQFF
CDR3nt: TGTGCCAGCAGCGTAGTGGGACTAGCGGGAGTCGATGAGCAGTTCTTC

j_gene: TRBJ2-1
d_gene: .
v_gene: TRBV4-1
abundance: few
CDR3aa: CASSHRLDNEQFF
CDR3nt: TGCGCCAGCAGCCACCGACTAGACAATGAGCAGTTCTTC

j_gene: TRBJ1-5
d_gene: TRBD1
v_gene: TRBV6-5
abundance: .
CDR3aa: CASSTGGGQPQHF
CDR3nt: TGTGCCAGCAGTACAGGGGGCGGTCAGCCCCAGCATTTT

j_gene: TRBJ2-7
d_gene: .
v_gene: TRBV5-1
abundance: .
CDR3aa: CASSLSGGRDEQYF
CDR3nt: TGCGCCAGCAGCTTGAGTGGAGGGCGGGACGAGCAGTACTTC

j_gene: TRBJ1-1
d_gene: .
v_gene: TRBV5-1
abundance: .
CDR3aa: CASSLDSSRTEAFF
CDR3nt: TGCGCCAGCAGCTTGGACAGCAGTCGCACTGAAGCTTTCTTT

j_gene: TRBJ2-7
d_gene: .
v_gene: TRBV28
abundance: .
CDR3aa: CASSVVAYEQYF
CDR3nt: TGTGCCAGTTCGGTGGTCGCCTACGAGCAGTACTTC

j_gene: TRBJ2-4
d_gene: .
v_gene: TRBV6-5
abundance: .
CDR3aa: CASSLAGSAKNIQYF
CDR3nt: TGTGCCAGCAGTCTCGCGGGATCGGCCAAAAACATTCAGTACTTC

j_gene: TRBJ1-4
d_gene: .
v_gene: TRBV5-1
abundance: .
CDR3aa: CASSLEGLNEKLFF
CDR3nt: TGCGCCAGCAGCTTGGAAGGACTTAATGAAAAACTGTTTTTT

j_gene: TRBJ1-2
d_gene: .
v_gene: TRBV28
abundance: .
CDR3aa: CASSTGYYGYTF
CDR3nt: TGTGCCAGCAGTACAGGGTACTATGGCTACACCTTC

j_gene: TRBJ2-1
d_gene: .
v_gene: TRBV24-1
abundance: .
CDR3aa: CATSDLGVAGGGVLLF
CDR3nt: TGTGCCACCAGTGATTTAGGGGTGGCAGGGGGAGGAGTTTTGCTCTTC

j_gene: TRBJ1-1
d_gene: .
v_gene: TRBV9
abundance: once
CDR3aa: CASSPRTASEAFF
CDR3nt: TGTGCCAGCAGCCCTCGGACAGCATCCGAAGCTTTCTTT

j_gene: TRBJ2-6
d_gene: .
v_gene: TRBV29-1
abundance: few
CDR3aa: CSVQGGGRSGANVLTF
CDR3nt: TGCAGCGTTCAAGGGGGAGGGAGGTCTGGGGCCAACGTCCTGACTTTC

j_gene: TRBJ2-5
d_gene: TRBD1
v_gene: TRBV6-2/TRBV6-3
abundance: .
CDR3aa: CASSSYRQGRQETQYF
CDR3nt: TGTGCCAGCAGTTCTTATCGACAGGGGCGACAAGAGACCCAGTACTTC

j_gene: TRBJ1-2
d_gene: .
v_gene: TRBV7-9
abundance: .
CDR3aa: CASSLIGDNGGYTF
CDR3nt: TGTGCCAGCAGCTTAATCGGGGACAACGGTGGCTACACCTTC

j_gene: TRBJ2-4
d_gene: .
v_gene: TRBV30
abundance: .
CDR3aa: CAWSRANGLKNIQYF
CDR3nt: TGTGCCTGGAGTCGAGCAAACGGACTCAAAAACATTCAGTACTTC

j_gene: TRBJ2-2
d_gene: TRBD2
v_gene: TRBV5-1
abundance: .
CDR3aa: CASSFGLAATGELFF
CDR3nt: TGCGCCAGCAGCTTCGGACTAGCGGCCACCGGGGAGCTGTTTTTT

j_gene: TRBJ2-2
d_gene: .
v_gene: TRBV28
abundance: few
CDR3aa: CASSLRTEVGELFF
CDR3nt: TGTGCCAGCAGTTTAAGGACTGAGGTCGGGGAGCTGTTTTTT

j_gene: TRBJ2-7
d_gene: .
v_gene: TRBV18
abundance: .
CDR3aa: CASSLRQEISYEQYF
CDR3nt: TGTGCCAGCTCACTTAGACAGGAGATCTCCTACGAGCAGTACTTC

j_gene: TRBJ2-3
d_gene: TRBD2
v_gene: TRBV6-5
abundance: many
CDR3aa: CASSRERGGTDTQYF
CDR3nt: TGTGCCAGCAGTCGAGAGCGGGGGGGCACAGATACGCAGTATTTT